The clone carrying this T cell receptor (beta chain) was counted at least ten times. The data were taken from a study of blood T cells in healthy people across ages. This CDR3 spans 15 amino acids. The V gene's germline CDR1 is ENHRY and CDR2 SYGVKD. V lost 0 bases and J lost 6; bases outside the gene matches: 6. Alongside a J-beta primer mix, a sample-barcoded 5' primer served in a second PCR lasting about 6 to 11 cycles. TCRdb analysed the 5' RACE reads with MiXCR anew, one entry per CDR3 protein. The sample carries around 900,000 distinct CDR3 sequences, 29% recorded once. This receptor was taken from a woman aged 80 or over in good health. The sequenced sample was blood. The J gene is TRBJ1-2, the V gene TRBV10-3; 8 bases fit TRBD1. The CDR3 protein is CAISESRTGQDGYTF. Here the CDR3 DNA reads TGTGCCATCAGTGAGTCGCGGACAGGGCAGGATGGCTACACCTTC.